Here is one T cell receptor beta chain with its context. TCRdb redid the calling of the 5' RACE reads with MiXCR, one entry per CDR3 protein. The sample holds 100,000 or so distinct CDR3 sequences; under 9% are singletons and the top ten take around a sixth. This sample was included in a study of T cells after yellow fever vaccination. Study-wide results and caveats: It was the secondary response that reached its peak faster, day 5 versus 15, but it was weaker. Reappearance after the booster was observed for most primary-vaccination clones (about 96% CD4, over 75% CD8). Relatively few clonotypes were ones that appeared in both CD4 and CD8 compartments.

The specimen comprised CD8+ T cells not binding an NS4B(214-222) dextramer, sorted from PBMCs, sampled around 14 days after the first yellow fever vaccination. This sequence was found in a man between 18 and 35 years old who received the YFV17D yellow fever vaccine.

The CDR3 reads CASSLDSSVIYTF. The CDR3 nucleotides are TGTGCCAGCAGCTTAGACTCCTCCGTCATCTACACCTTC. The chain joins TRBV13 to TRBJ1-2, with D hard to call. Trimming removed 1 base at V and 10 bases at J, with 13 bases between. This CDR3 is 13 amino acids long. CDR1 and CDR2 from the germline V gene are PRHDT and FYEKMQ (reference sequence).